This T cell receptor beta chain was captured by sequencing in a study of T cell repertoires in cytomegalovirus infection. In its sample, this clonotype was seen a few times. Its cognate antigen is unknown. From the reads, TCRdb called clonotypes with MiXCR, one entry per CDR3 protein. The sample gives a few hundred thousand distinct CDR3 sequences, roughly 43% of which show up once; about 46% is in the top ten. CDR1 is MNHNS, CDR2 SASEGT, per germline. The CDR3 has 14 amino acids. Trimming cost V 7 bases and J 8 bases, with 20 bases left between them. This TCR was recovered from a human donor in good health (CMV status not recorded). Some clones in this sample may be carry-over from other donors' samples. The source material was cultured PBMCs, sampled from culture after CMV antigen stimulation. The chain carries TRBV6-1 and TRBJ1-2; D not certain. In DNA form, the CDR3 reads TGTGCCAGCACCGCTTACCGGGATGTCGGGGGCTACACCTTC. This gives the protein CASTAYRDVGGYTF.